Sequencing of this T cell receptor (beta chain) was carried out in a study of blood T cells in healthy people across ages. Study-wide points: Total diversity from one million sequenced T cells was likely underestimated.

This clonotype was found many times. What it binds is unknown. Then a second PCR, running about 6 to 11 cycles, was carried out with a sample-barcoded 5' primer and a J-beta primer mix. Every sample produced at least 2.5 million CDR3-containing paired-end reads. TCRdb recomputed calls from the 5' RACE reads with MiXCR, one row per CDR3 protein. The data contain around 870,000 distinct CDR3 sequences, more than 25% of them singletons. This CDR3 contains 15 residues. Trimming removed 4 bases at V and 3 bases at J, with 16 bases between. Looked up from germline, CDR1 is SGHRS and CDR2 is YFSETQ. This receptor was obtained from an elderly woman in good health. Sequencing was performed on blood. V gene TRBV5-1 combines with J gene TRBJ1-2; D is undetermined. The CDR3, as DNA: TGCGCCAGCAGCCCCGGTGGCACGGTGGACTATGGCTACACCTTC. Translated: CASSPGGTVDYGYTF. Drawing the rest from reference TRBV5-1 and TRBJ1-2, the complete variable domain is KAGVTQTPRYLIKTRGQQVTLSCSPISGHRSVSWYQQTPGQGLQFLFEYFSETQRNKGNFPGRFSGRQFSNSRSEMNVSTLELGDSALYLCASSPGGTVDYGYTFGSGTRLTVV.